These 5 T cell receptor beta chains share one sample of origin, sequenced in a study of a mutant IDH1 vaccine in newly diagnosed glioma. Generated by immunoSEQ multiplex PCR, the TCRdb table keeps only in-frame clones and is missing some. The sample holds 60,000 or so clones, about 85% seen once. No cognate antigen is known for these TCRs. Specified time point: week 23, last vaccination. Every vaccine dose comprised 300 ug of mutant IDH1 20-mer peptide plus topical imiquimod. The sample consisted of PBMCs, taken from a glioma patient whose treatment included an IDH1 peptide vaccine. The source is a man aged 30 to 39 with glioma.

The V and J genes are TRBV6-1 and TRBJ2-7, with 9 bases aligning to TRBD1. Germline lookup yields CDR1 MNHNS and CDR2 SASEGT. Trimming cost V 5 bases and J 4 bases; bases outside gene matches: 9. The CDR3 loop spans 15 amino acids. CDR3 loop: CASSMTGGLLYEQYF. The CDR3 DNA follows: TGTGCCAGCAGTATGACAGGGGGACTCCTATACGAGCAGTACTTC.

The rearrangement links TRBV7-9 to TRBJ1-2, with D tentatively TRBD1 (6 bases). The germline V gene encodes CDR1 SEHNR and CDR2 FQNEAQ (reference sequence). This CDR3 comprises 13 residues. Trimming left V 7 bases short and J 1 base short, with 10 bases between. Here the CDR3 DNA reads TGTGCCAGCAACCGACAGGTTAACTATGGCTACACCTTC. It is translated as CASNRQVNYGYTF.

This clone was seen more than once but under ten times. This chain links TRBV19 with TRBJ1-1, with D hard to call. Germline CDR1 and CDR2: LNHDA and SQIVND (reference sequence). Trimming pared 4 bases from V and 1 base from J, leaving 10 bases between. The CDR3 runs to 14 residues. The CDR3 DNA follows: TGTGCCAGTAGTAGTGTGGGGAAGAACACTGAAGCTTTCTTT. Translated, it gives CASSSVGKNTEAFF.

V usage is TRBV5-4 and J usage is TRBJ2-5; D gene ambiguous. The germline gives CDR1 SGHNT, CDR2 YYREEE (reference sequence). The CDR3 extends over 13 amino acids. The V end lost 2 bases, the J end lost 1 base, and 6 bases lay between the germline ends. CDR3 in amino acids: CASSFGFQETQYF. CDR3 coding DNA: TGTGCCAGCAGCTTTGGTTTCCAAGAGACCCAGTACTTC.

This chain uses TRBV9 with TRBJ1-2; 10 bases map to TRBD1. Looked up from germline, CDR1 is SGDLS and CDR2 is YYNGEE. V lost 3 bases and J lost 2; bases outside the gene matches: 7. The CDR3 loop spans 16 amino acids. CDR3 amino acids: CASSGLGTGANYGYTF. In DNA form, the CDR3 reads TGTGCCAGCAGCGGCCTCGGGACAGGGGCCAACTATGGCTACACCTTC.